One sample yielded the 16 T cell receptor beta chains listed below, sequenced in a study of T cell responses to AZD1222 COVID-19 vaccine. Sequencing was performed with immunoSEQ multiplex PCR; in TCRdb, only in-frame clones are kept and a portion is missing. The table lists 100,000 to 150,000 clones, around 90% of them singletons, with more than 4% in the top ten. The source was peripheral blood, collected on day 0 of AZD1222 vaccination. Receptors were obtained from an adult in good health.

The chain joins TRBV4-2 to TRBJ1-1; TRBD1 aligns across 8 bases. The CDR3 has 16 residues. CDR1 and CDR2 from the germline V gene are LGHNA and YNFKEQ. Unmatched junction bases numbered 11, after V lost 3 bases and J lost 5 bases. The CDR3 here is CASSQGQVVRRTEAFF. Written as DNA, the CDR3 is TGTGCCAGCAGCCAGGGACAGGTGGTGAGACGGACTGAAGCTTTCTTT.

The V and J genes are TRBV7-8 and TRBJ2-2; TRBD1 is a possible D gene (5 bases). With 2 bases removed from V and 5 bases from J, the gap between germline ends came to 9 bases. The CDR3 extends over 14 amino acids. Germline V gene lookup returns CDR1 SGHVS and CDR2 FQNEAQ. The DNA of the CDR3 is TGTGCCAGCAGCTTAAGGGGCGCGACCGGGGAGCTGTTTTTT. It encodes CASSLRGATGELFF.

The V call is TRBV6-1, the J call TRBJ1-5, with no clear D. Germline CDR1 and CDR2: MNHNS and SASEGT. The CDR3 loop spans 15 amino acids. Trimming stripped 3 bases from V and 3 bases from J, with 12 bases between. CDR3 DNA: TGTGCCAGCAGTGAGGGCCTTCGTGTCAATCAGCCCCAGCATTTT. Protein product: CASSEGLRVNQPQHF.

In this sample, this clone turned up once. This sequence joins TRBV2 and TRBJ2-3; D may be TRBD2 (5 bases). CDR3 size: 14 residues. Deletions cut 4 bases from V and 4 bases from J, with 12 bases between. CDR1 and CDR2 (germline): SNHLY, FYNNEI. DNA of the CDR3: TGTGCCAGCAGTGTGAGAAGGGAGTCAGATACGCAGTATTTT. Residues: CASSVRRESDTQYF.

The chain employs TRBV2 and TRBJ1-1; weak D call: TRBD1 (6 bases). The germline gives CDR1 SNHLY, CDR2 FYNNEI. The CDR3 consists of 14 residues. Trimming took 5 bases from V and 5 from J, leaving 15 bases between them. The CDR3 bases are TGTGCCAGCAGTCTCACAGGGTTTTCGACTGAAGCTTTCTTT. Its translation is CASSLTGFSTEAFF.

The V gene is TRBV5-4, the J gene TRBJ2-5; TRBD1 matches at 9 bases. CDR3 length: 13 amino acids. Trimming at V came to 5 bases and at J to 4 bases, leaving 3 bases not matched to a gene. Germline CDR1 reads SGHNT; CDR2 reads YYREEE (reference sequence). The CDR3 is CASRIQGAETQYF. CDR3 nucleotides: TGTGCCAGCAGGATACAGGGGGCAGAGACCCAGTACTTC.

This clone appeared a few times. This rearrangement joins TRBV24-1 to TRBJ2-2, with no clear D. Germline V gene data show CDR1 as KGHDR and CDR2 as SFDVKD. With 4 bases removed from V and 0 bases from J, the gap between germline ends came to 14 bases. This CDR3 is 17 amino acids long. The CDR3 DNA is TGTGCCACCAGTGACCTGCGGACGGACGCGAACACCGGGGAGCTGTTTTTT. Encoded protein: CATSDLRTDANTGELFF.

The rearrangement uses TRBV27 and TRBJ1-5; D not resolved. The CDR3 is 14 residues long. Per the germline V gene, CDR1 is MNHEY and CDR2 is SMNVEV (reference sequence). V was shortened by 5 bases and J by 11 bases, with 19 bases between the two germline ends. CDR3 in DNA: TGTGCCAGCAGTCAGGCGAGCACCAGCTTGGCCCAGCATTTT. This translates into CASSQASTSLAQHF.

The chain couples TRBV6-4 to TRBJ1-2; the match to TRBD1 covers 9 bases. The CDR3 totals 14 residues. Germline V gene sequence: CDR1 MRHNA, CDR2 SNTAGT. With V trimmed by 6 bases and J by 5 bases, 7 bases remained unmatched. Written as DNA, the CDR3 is TGTGCCAGCAGCCACGGGACAGGGAATTATGGCTACACCTTC. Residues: CASSHGTGNYGYTF.

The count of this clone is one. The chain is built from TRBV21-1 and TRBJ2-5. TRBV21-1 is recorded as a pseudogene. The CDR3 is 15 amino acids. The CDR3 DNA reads TGTGCCAGCAGCACGCAATACAGCCTAGGGGAGACCCAGTACTTC. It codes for CASSTQYSLGETQYF.

In DNA form, the CDR3 reads TGTGCCAGCAGTTTCGTCAACGGTCCTGAAGCTTTCTTT. Translated: CASSFVNGPEAFF. The chain links TRBV28 to TRBJ1-1; D is ambiguous. The CDR3 is made up of 13 amino acids. The V and J ends lost 3 bases and 6 bases respectively, with 11 bases between them. Per germline, CDR1 MDHEN and CDR2 SYDVKM. Full variable domain (outside the CDR3, taken from reference TRBV28 and TRBJ1-1): DVKVTQSSRYLVKRTGEKVFLECVQDMDHENMFWYRQDPGLGLRLIYFSYDVKMKEKGDIPEGYSVSREKKERFSLILESASTNQTSMYLCASSFVNGPEAFFGQGTRLTVV.

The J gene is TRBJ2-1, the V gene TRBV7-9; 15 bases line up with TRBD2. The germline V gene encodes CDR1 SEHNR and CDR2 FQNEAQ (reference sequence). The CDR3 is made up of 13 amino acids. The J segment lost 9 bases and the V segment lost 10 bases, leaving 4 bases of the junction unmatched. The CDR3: CATGLAGGVEQFF. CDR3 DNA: TGTGCCACCGGACTAGCGGGAGGGGTTGAGCAGTTCTTC.

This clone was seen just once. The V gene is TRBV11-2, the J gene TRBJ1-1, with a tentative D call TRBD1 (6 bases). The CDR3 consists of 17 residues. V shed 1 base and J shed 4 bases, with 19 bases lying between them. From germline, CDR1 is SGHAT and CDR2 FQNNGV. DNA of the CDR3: TGTGCCAGCAGCTTAGTCACTATTCGAGACAGGCTCACTGAAGCTTTCTTT. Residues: CASSLVTIRDRLTEAFF.

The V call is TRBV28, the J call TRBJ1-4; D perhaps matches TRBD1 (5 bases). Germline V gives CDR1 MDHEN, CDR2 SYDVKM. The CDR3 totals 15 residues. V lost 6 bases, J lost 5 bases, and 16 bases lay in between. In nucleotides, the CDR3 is TGTGCCAGCAGCCCCACGGGGCTTGGAAATGAAAAACTGTTTTTT. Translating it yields CASSPTGLGNEKLFF.

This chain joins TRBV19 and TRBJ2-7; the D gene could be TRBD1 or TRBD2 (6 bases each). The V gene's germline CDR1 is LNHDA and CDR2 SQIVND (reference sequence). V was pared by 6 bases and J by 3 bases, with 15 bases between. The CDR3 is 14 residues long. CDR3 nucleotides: TGTGCCAGTAGGGCAGGGGCCGGGGGCTACGAGCAGTACTTC. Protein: CASRAGAGGYEQYF.

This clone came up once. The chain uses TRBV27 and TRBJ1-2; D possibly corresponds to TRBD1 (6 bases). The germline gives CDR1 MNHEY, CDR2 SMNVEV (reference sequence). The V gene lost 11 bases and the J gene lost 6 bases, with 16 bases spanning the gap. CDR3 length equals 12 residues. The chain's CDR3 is CASKRGADGYTF. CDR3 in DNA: TGTGCCTCCAAAAGGGGGGCGGATGGCTACACCTTC.